The 8 T cell receptor beta chains below all came from one sample that was sequenced in a study of OX40 agonist ivuxolimab in advanced cancers. Produced via immunoSEQ multiplex PCR; TCRdb's table is partial and in-frame only. The data show roughly 90,000 clones, around 94% seen once. The sample was CD4+ or CD8+ T cells sorted from blood, taken in a trial of the OX40 agonist ivuxolimab. The receptors originated from an adult with an advanced solid tumor such as melanoma, head and neck, liver or kidney cancer.

The chain uses TRBV27 and TRBJ2-1; D is unclear. The V gene lost 0 bases and the J gene lost 7 bases, with 10 bases spanning the gap. The germline gives CDR1 MNHEY, CDR2 SMNVEV (reference sequence). The CDR3 has 14 residues. The CDR3 loop reads CASSLSSEWNEQFF. Here the CDR3 DNA reads TGTGCCAGCAGTTTATCGTCCGAGTGGAATGAGCAGTTCTTC.

The chain has TRBV2 and TRBJ2-2; D is undetermined. CDR3 length: 15 residues. Trimming shortened V by 6 bases and J by 2 bases, and 13 bases separated the two germline ends. The germline V gene encodes CDR1 SNHLY and CDR2 FYNNEI. In DNA, the CDR3 is TGTGCCAGCAGATCGGGCAGAGCTAACACCGGGGAGCTGTTTTTT. Amino acids: CASRSGRANTGELFF.

A single count supports this clone. The chain combines TRBV19 with TRBJ2-7; the D gene is possibly TRBD1 (5 bases). The ends were cut back, 3 bases at V and 1 base at J, with 10 bases in the middle. The CDR3 sequence is 14 residues long. From germline, CDR1 is LNHDA and CDR2 SQIVND (reference sequence). This CDR3 is CASSMSAGSYEQYF. CDR3 DNA: TGTGCCAGTAGTATGTCCGCAGGGTCCTACGAGCAGTACTTC. The full variable domain, with the rest looked up from reference TRBV19 and TRBJ2-7, is DGGITQSPKYLFRKEGQNVTLSCEQNLNHDAMYWYRQDPGQGLRLIYYSQIVNDFQKGDIAEGYSVSREKKESFPLTVTSAQKNPTAFYLCASSMSAGSYEQYFGPGTRLTVT.

This rearrangement joins TRBV27 to TRBJ1-2, with 7 bases identical to TRBD1. CDR3 length equals 13 residues. With 5 bases clipped from V and 7 bases from J, the junction kept 7 bases outside the gene matches. The germline gives CDR1 MNHEY, CDR2 SMNVEV (reference sequence). The CDR3 is CASSPGQFTGYTF. The CDR3 DNA is TGTGCCAGCAGTCCGGGACAGTTTACTGGCTACACCTTC.

The chain couples TRBV6-5 to TRBJ2-1; D may be TRBD1 (7 bases). The CDR3 is made up of 13 amino acids. Germline CDR1 MNHEY, CDR2 SVGAGI. V gave up 6 bases and J gave up 3 bases, with 9 bases separating them. Here the CDR3 DNA reads TGTGCCAGCAGCAGGGGGGTCTACAATGAGCAGTTCTTC. Protein sequence: CASSRGVYNEQFF.

This chain joins TRBV27 and TRBJ2-7, with D perhaps matching TRBD2 (6 bases). CDR3 length: 13 amino acids. The germline CDR1 and CDR2 sequences are MNHEY and SMNVEV (reference sequence). The V and J ends lost 4 bases and 4 bases respectively, with 11 bases between them. The CDR3 DNA sequence: TGTGCCAGCAGTTCGATCGGGGGTTACGAGCAGTACTTC. Translated, it gives CASSSIGGYEQYF.

The chain has TRBV9 and TRBJ2-1; no firm D call. With 2 bases removed from V and 1 base from J, the gap between germline ends came to 10 bases. This CDR3 contains 15 residues. Germline V gene data show CDR1 as SGDLS and CDR2 as YYNGEE. The CDR3 DNA follows: TGTGCCAGCAGCGTTGAGCCAGATTCCTACAATGAGCAGTTCTTC. Translation gives CASSVEPDSYNEQFF.

The gene calls are TRBV30 and TRBJ2-5; unclear D gene. The length of the CDR3 is 12 residues. Per germline, CDR1 GTSNPN and CDR2 SVGIG (reference sequence). V was cut by 7 bases and J by 7 bases, with 16 bases left in between. The CDR3 DNA reads as TGTGCCTCCCACCGCCTGGGTGGGACCCAGTACTTC. Amino acids: CASHRLGGTQYF.